This T cell receptor beta chain was identified in a study of technical replicates of blood from several donors. TCRdb's copy holds only in-frame clones and misses some; the assay was immunoSEQ multiplex PCR. Counted here are about 83,000 clones, around 94% occurring once; the ten biggest clones make up roughly 0.25%. V trimming: 4 bases; J trimming: 4 bases; junction bases outside the gene matches: 9. The CDR3 loop spans 18 amino acids. The germline V gene has CDR1 SGHRS and CDR2 YFSETQ. The TCR was taken from a human donor in good health. V usage is TRBV5-1 and J usage is TRBJ2-3, with 16 bases that match TRBD2. Input material: T cells isolated from PBMCs. Written as DNA, the CDR3 is TGCGCCAGCAGCCCGGGACTAGCGGGAGGGCCGGGGGCAGATACGCAGTATTTT. Translated, it gives CASSPGLAGGPGADTQYF. The whole variable domain, remainder taken from reference TRBV5-1 and TRBJ2-3, is KAGVTQTPRYLIKTRGQQVTLSCSPISGHRSVSWYQQTPGQGLQFLFEYFSETQRNKGNFPGRFSGRQFSNSRSEMNVSTLELGDSALYLCASSPGLAGGPGADTQYFGPGTRLTVL.